A selection of T cell receptor beta chains follows, all from one sample in a study of beta chain features in type 1 diabetes. The protocol was immunoSEQ multiplex PCR, while the TCRdb copy is restricted to in-frame clones and leaves out a portion. The repertoire holds tens of thousands of clones, with 68% as singletons. Specimen: stem cell memory CD4+ T cells from blood. The source is a woman in her 40s with type 1 diabetes. Each CDR3 is given with its conserved first and last residue. The D gene is left open where the match is weak. Not all rows give a size; the values are once, few, many and, for expanded clones, a class.

size,D,V,J,DNA,CDR3
.,.,TRBV11-1,TRBJ2-3,TGTGCCAGCAGCTTAGTGACGGTGGCGGGCCCTGTCACAGATACGCAGTATTTT,CASSLVTVAGPVTDTQYF
.,.,TRBV7-8,TRBJ1-2,TGTGCCAGCAGCTTAGCCTCGGGGTCCTTATCCTATGGCTACACCTTC,CASSLASGSLSYGYTF
.,.,TRBV5-1,TRBJ2-6,TGCGCCAGCAGCCTCACAGGGACTGGGGCCAACGTCCTGACTTTC,CASSLTGTGANVLTF
few,TRBD1,TRBV25-1,TRBJ1-1,TGTGCCAGCAGTGAGTCCCAGGGGGCGGGGAACACTGAAGCTTTCTTT,CASSESQGAGNTEAFF
few,.,TRBV11-2,TRBJ2-1,TGTGCCACGAGCGAGCGGGCACCCTACAATGAGCAGTTCTTC,CATSERAPYNEQFF
.,TRBD1,TRBV30,TRBJ1-2,TGTGCCTGGAGTTCCATGACAGGGGGCTATGGCTACACCTTC,CAWSSMTGGYGYTF
.,.,TRBV7-3,TRBJ2-7,TGTGCCAGCAGCCCTTGGGACTTCTACGAGCAGTACTTC,CASSPWDFYEQYF
.,TRBD1,TRBV4-3,TRBJ1-4,TGCGCCAGCAGCCAAGGACAGGGGGCGGTAGAAAAACTGTTTTTT,CASSQGQGAVEKLFF
.,.,TRBV18,TRBJ2-1,TGTGCCAGCTCACCACCCGAGTTTGAGCAGTTCTTC,CASSPPEFEQFF
.,.,TRBV15,TRBJ1-2,TGTGCCACCAGCTCCCAGCTTGGGCACGGCTATGGCTACACCTTC,CATSSQLGHGYGYTF
few,TRBD2,TRBV19,TRBJ2-7,TGTGCCAGTAGTTCGAAATGGGCGGGGGAGATGAGCTACGAGCAGTACTTC,CASSSKWAGEMSYEQYF
.,.,TRBV7-6,TRBJ2-5,TGTGCCAGCAGCCTATTTTCAGGGCCCAGGGAGACCCAGTACTTC,CASSLFSGPRETQYF
.,.,TRBV30,TRBJ2-4,TGTGCCTGGAGTGATAGCTTGGGGCCGTCCAACCCAGCCAAAAACATTCAGTACTTC,CAWSDSLGPSNPAKNIQYF
.,TRBD1,TRBV7-2,TRBJ2-7,TGTGCCAGCACCGCCCAGGGGGCTGCGGCAGGCGAGCAGTACTTC,CASTAQGAAAGEQYF
once,.,TRBV10-3,TRBJ1-2,TGTGCCACCGGGAAGGGCCTCCTCAACTATGGCTACACCTTC,CATGKGLLNYGYTF
.,TRBD1,TRBV4-3,TRBJ2-2,TGCGCCAGCAGCCAGGAGACAGGGGGGACCGGGGAGCTGTTTTTT,CASSQETGGTGELFF
.,TRBD2,TRBV7-3,TRBJ2-1,TGTGCCAGCAGCCCGCAAGTGACTAGCGGGATCTCCAATGAGCAGTTCTTC,CASSPQVTSGISNEQFF
.,.,TRBV4-2,TRBJ2-1,TGTGCCAGCAGCCAAGACCCCCGGGGGACCTACAATGAGCAGTTCTTC,CASSQDPRGTYNEQFF
.,TRBD1,TRBV5-8,TRBJ1-2,TGTGCCAGCAGCTTGGGTACCGGGACAGGGTCTAACTATGGCTACACCTTC,CASSLGTGTGSNYGYTF
.,.,TRBV5-1,TRBJ2-1,TGCGCCAGCAGCCGGGCCCAGGGAATCTCCTACAATGAGCAGTTCTTC,CASSRAQGISYNEQFF
.,TRBD1,TRBV6-6,TRBJ2-7,TGTGCCAGCAGTTACGGACAGGGGGACTACGAGCAGTACTTC,CASSYGQGDYEQYF
.,.,TRBV29-1,TRBJ1-1,TGCAGCGCCGCCCAGGGTGTGAACACTGAAGCTTTCTTT,CSAAQGVNTEAFF
.,.,TRBV29-1,TRBJ1-1,TGCAGCGTCGCGTCGGGTAGCATGAACACTGAAGCTTTCTTT,CSVASGSMNTEAFF
.,.,TRBV7-2,TRBJ1-5,TGTGCCAGTGGGACACCCTATAGCAATCAGCCCCAGCATTTT,CASGTPYSNQPQHF
few,.,TRBV7-2,TRBJ2-5,TGTGCCAGCAGCCGAGGGGGGGGCCAGTACTTC,CASSRGGGQYF
.,.,TRBV6-5,TRBJ2-3,TGTGCCAGCAGTTACAGACTACCCACAGATACGCAGTATTTT,CASSYRLPTDTQYF